This entry lists 18 T cell receptor beta chains sequenced from one sample in a study of blood T cell repertoires in COVID-19. The table came from immunoSEQ multiplex PCR; TCRdb's copy has only in-frame clones and leaves some out. The repertoire consists of hundreds of thousands of clones, with about 85% occurring once and the leading ten covering about 0.93%. The sequencing sample was made of peripheral blood. These receptors all stem from a man aged 40-55 years with acute or convalescent COVID-19.

J is TRBJ1-2 and V is TRBV7-2, with TRBD1 matching 7 bases. The germline gives CDR1 SGHTA, CDR2 FQGNSA. The trim removed 5 bases at V and 8 bases at J, leaving 5 bases unmatched. CDR3 length equals 12 residues. DNA of the CDR3: TGTGCCAGCAGCATCGGGACAGTAGGCTACACCTTC. Its translation: CASSIGTVGYTF.

The rearrangement uses TRBV5-1 and TRBJ1-2; no firm D call. V lost 1 base and J 2 bases, leaving 9 bases between the germline ends. Germline V CDR1 and CDR2: SGHRS, YFSETQ. The length of the CDR3 is 14 residues. The CDR3 here is CASSLRTENYGYTF. The CDR3, as DNA: TGCGCCAGCAGCTTGAGAACGGAGAACTATGGCTACACCTTC.

The V call is TRBV30, the J call TRBJ1-2, with TRBD1 matching 11 bases. Germline loops: CDR1 GTSNPN, CDR2 SVGIG (reference sequence). The CDR3 length is 16 residues. J lost 3 bases, V lost 2 bases, and 8 bases had no gene match. CDR3 sequence (DNA): TGTGCCTGGAGTTCCCCCCGGACAGGGGGCTACTATGGCTACACCTTC. Amino acids: CAWSSPRTGGYYGYTF.

This chain connects TRBV7-2 to TRBJ1-1; D is uncertain. CDR3 length equals 13 residues. CDR1 is SGHTA and CDR2 is FQGNSA in the germline V gene. The V and J ends lost 3 bases and 1 base respectively, with 6 bases between them. CDR3 region: CASSFSRNTEAFF. The CDR3 nucleotides are TGTGCCAGCAGCTTTTCGCGGAACACTGAAGCTTTCTTT.

V is TRBV27 and J is TRBJ2-1; 7 bases map to TRBD2. Germline values: CDR1 MNHEY, CDR2 SMNVEV (reference sequence). This CDR3 has 13 amino acids. V was clipped by 3 bases and J by 6 bases; unmatched bases: 2. The CDR3 is CASSFSSGNEQFF. The CDR3 coding sequence is TGTGCCAGCAGTTTCTCTAGCGGCAATGAGCAGTTCTTC.

The V gene is TRBV29-1, the J gene TRBJ2-3; TRBD2 matches at 10 bases. This CDR3 contains 16 residues. Germline loops: CDR1 SQVTM, CDR2 ANQGSEA. Germline trimming cut 6 bases from V and 5 bases from J; bases unmatched to any gene: 14. DNA for the CDR3: TGCAGCGTCGTCCACGGGGGAGCGGGGGGGCAAGATACGCAGTATTTT. Translated: CSVVHGGAGGQDTQYF.

The rearrangement links TRBV4-3 to TRBJ1-2; D possibly corresponds to TRBD1 (5 bases). CDR1 LGHNA and CDR2 YSLEER come from the germline V gene. Trimming removed 1 base from V and 10 bases from J, with 16 bases in between. The CDR3 is 14 amino acids. The DNA of the CDR3 is TGCGCCAGCAGCCAAGGCACGACAGTCCCTTTCTACACCTTC. It yields the protein CASSQGTTVPFYTF.

The V and J genes are TRBV4-3 and TRBJ2-7; 7 bases are a match to TRBD1. Unmatched junction bases numbered 5, after V lost 1 base and J lost 2 bases. Germline V gives CDR1 LGHNA, CDR2 YSLEER. CDR3 length: 15 amino acids. In DNA, the CDR3 is TGCGCCAGCAGCCAAGTATTTGGACAGGCCTACGAGCAGTACTTC. Translating it yields CASSQVFGQAYEQYF.

The chain has TRBV5-1 and TRBJ2-1, with D perhaps TRBD2 (5 bases). The germline V gene encodes CDR1 SGHRS and CDR2 YFSETQ. This CDR3 region has 17 residues. The germline V and J ends were trimmed by 4 bases and 0 bases, with 17 bases remaining between them. CDR3 amino acids: CASSPRTGSSSYNEQFF. The CDR3 DNA sequence: TGCGCCAGCAGCCCACGGACGGGATCCTCCTCCTACAATGAGCAGTTCTTC.

V gene TRBV5-6 combines with J gene TRBJ1-1, with TRBD1 identical over 8 bases. Germline V lookup: CDR1 SGHDT, CDR2 YYEEEE. Unmatched junction bases numbered 7, after V lost 4 bases and J lost 5 bases. CDR3 length: 14 amino acids. This CDR3 reads CASSADRVVTEAFF. CDR3 nucleotide sequence: TGTGCCAGCAGCGCGGACAGGGTTGTAACTGAAGCTTTCTTT.

The rearrangement links TRBV28 to TRBJ1-5, with TRBD1 as a possible D gene (5 bases). Germline V gene lookup returns CDR1 MDHEN and CDR2 SYDVKM. Trimming shortened V by 4 bases and J by 5 bases, and 9 bases separated the two germline ends. CDR3 size: 13 residues. CDR3 DNA sequence: TGTGCCAGCAGTTGGGGCAGACATCAGCCCCAGCATTTT. Translation gives CASSWGRHQPQHF.

The V gene is TRBV6-4, the J gene TRBJ1-6; 8 positions agree with TRBD1. This CDR3 is 13 amino acids long. CDR1 and CDR2 from the germline V gene are MRHNA and SNTAGT. Trimming removed 9 bases from V and 9 bases from J; junction bases left unmatched: 7. The DNA for the CDR3 is TGTGCCAGTAGAGGGACAGGTAGTTCACCCCTCCACTTT. It codes for CASRGTGSSPLHF.

This clone has just one count. The chain has TRBV3-1 (or the pseudogene TRBV3-2) and TRBJ1-1, with TRBD1 matching 7 bases. The germline gives CDR1 LGHDT, CDR2 YNNKEL (reference sequence). The CDR3 loop spans 13 amino acids. J gave up 6 bases and V 7 bases, and 8 bases lay outside the gene matches. Here the CDR3 DNA reads TGTGCCAGCAAGACGGCAGGGACAGCTGAAGCTTTCTTT. Translated: CASKTAGTAEAFF.

In this sample, this clone turned up many times. This chain links TRBV5-6 with TRBJ2-5; D remains ambiguous. The germline gives CDR1 SGHDT, CDR2 YYEEEE. The CDR3 is 12 residues long. The V gene lost 4 bases and the J gene lost 5 bases, with 9 bases spanning the gap. CDR3 in amino acids: CASSNEEETQYF. CDR3 sequence (DNA): TGTGCCAGCAGCAATGAGGAGGAGACCCAGTACTTC.

This chain uses TRBV5-5 with TRBJ2-3, with 7 bases matching TRBD1. This CDR3 comprises 14 residues. Germline CDR1 reads SGHKS; CDR2 reads YYEKEE (reference sequence). V lost 3 bases, J lost 2 bases, and 3 bases stayed unmatched. The CDR3 here is CASSSGQYTDTQYF. As DNA, the CDR3 is TGTGCCAGCAGCTCGGGACAGTACACAGATACGCAGTATTTT.

V usage is TRBV3-1 (or the pseudogene TRBV3-2) and J usage is TRBJ2-7; possibly TRBD2 for D (6 bases). Germline V gene data show CDR1 as LGHDT and CDR2 as YNNKEL (reference sequence). The CDR3 length is 15 residues. The V gene lost 1 base and the J gene lost 0 bases, with 10 bases spanning the gap. CDR3 residues: CASSQVGTPSYEQYF. In DNA form, the CDR3 reads TGTGCCAGCAGCCAAGTGGGGACTCCCTCCTACGAGCAGTACTTC.

This chain connects TRBV11-2 to TRBJ1-3; D is unresolved. Germline V gene lookup returns CDR1 SGHAT and CDR2 FQNNGV. This CDR3 is built from 13 residues. Trimming took off 6 bases at V and 5 bases at J, with 11 bases between the two ends. The CDR3 region has the DNA TGTGCCAGCAGTGGGAGCCACCGAAACACCATATATTTT. Amino acid sequence: CASSGSHRNTIYF.

As DNA, the CDR3 is TGTGCCAGCAGCGTAGATAGTGGGCGGGGGGTCTACGAGCAGTACTTC. Its protein is CASSVDSGRGVYEQYF. This sequence joins TRBV9 and TRBJ2-7, with 8 positions matching TRBD2. The CDR3 spans 16 residues. V trimming: 0 bases; J trimming: 3 bases; junction bases outside the gene matches: 8. Per germline, CDR1 SGDLS and CDR2 YYNGEE.